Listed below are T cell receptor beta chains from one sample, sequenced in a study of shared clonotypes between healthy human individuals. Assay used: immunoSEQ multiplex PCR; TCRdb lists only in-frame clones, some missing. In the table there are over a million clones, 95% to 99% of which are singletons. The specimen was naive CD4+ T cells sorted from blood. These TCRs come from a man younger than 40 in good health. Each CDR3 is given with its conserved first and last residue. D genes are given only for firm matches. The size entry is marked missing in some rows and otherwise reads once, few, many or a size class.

CASSRKTGRETQYF TGTGCCAGCAGTAGAAAGACAGGGAGAGAGACCCAGTACTTC 14 TRBJ2-5 - TRBD1 TRBV27
CASSFGTPSPISFVNEKLFF TGCGCCAGCAGCTTCGGGACCCCCAGTCCCATTTCATTTGTGAATGAAAAACTGTTTTTT 20 TRBJ1-4 - - TRBV5-1
CATSRDRVVNYGYTF TGTGCCACCAGCAGAGATCGGGTGGTCAACTATGGCTACACCTTC 15 TRBJ1-2 - - TRBV15
CASGRLYGYTF TGTGCCAGCGGGAGACTCTATGGCTACACCTTC 11 TRBJ1-2 once - TRBV14
CASSLPALGSSYEQYF TGTGCCAGCAGCTTACCTGCTCTGGGGTCCTCCTACGAGCAGTACTTC 16 TRBJ2-7 - - TRBV7-2
CASSSETGTGINEQFF TGTGCCAGCAGCTCGGAAACCGGGACAGGGATCAATGAGCAGTTCTTC 16 TRBJ2-1 - TRBD1 TRBV5-4
CASSSGQGRNVGYTF TGTGCCAGCAGCTCTGGACAGGGGCGGAACGTTGGCTACACCTTC 15 TRBJ1-2 - TRBD1 TRBV7-8
CASSSLRTSGSYEQYF TGTGCCAGCAGCTCGTTGAGGACTAGCGGTTCCTACGAGCAGTACTTC 16 TRBJ2-7 - TRBD2 TRBV5-4
CASSRDRGQDTQYF TGTGCCAGCTCACGGGACAGGGGGCAAGATACGCAGTATTTT 14 TRBJ2-3 - TRBD1 TRBV18
CATKEGFTSTDTQYF TGTGCCACCAAAGAAGGATTCACTAGCACAGATACGCAGTATTTT 15 TRBJ2-3 - - TRBV6-1
CASSLETSGRYEQYF TGTGCCAGCAGCTTGGAGACTAGCGGGAGATACGAGCAGTACTTC 15 TRBJ2-7 once TRBD2 TRBV5-4
CASSQISASGVAYEQYF TGTGCCAGCTCCCAGATTTCGGCTAGCGGGGTTGCCTACGAGCAGTACTTC 17 TRBJ2-7 - TRBD2 TRBV18
CAISDGTTEAFF TGTGCCATCAGTGACGGGACGACTGAAGCTTTCTTT 12 TRBJ1-1 - - TRBV10-3
CASSEPGQGFTGELFF TGCGCCAGCAGCGAGCCGGGACAGGGGTTTACCGGGGAGCTGTTTTTT 16 TRBJ2-2 - TRBD1 TRBV5-1
CAWSAGGGAFF TGTGCCTGGAGTGCCGGGGGGGGAGCTTTCTTT 11 TRBJ1-1 - - TRBV30
CASGLVRSAGAATSTDTQYF TGTGCTAGTGGTTTGGTACGGTCAGCGGGAGCGGCAACTAGCACAGATACGCAGTATTTT 20 TRBJ2-3 - TRBD2 TRBV12-5
CASSFYESGTSYEQYF TGTGCCAGCAGCTTCTATGAAAGCGGGACATCCTACGAGCAGTACTTC 16 TRBJ2-7 - - TRBV5-6
CASSWDYFNNEQFF TGCGCCAGCAGCTGGGACTATTTCAACAATGAGCAGTTCTTC 14 TRBJ2-1 - TRBD2 TRBV5-1
CASSARGTAPDTQYF TGTGCCAGCAGCGCAAGGGGAACAGCCCCAGATACGCAGTATTTT 15 TRBJ2-3 - - TRBV7-2
CASSYSPGGGTGELFF TGTGCCAGCAGTTATTCACCGGGAGGCGGGACCGGGGAGCTGTTTTTT 16 TRBJ2-2 - TRBD2 TRBV6-5
CASRRTGFGNTIYF TGTGCCAGCAGAAGGACAGGGTTTGGAAACACCATATATTTT 14 TRBJ1-3 - TRBD1 TRBV6-5
CASSSTGLGGRSSPEQYF TGTGCCAGCTCATCCACCGGGCTGGGCGGGAGGTCATCCCCCGAGCAGTACTTC 18 TRBJ2-7 - TRBD2 TRBV18
CAWARVRVKETQYF TGTGCCTGGGCCCGGGTCAGGGTGAAGGAGACCCAGTACTTC 14 TRBJ2-5 - - TRBV30
CASSQEGGQGREKLFF TGTGCCAGCAGCCAAGAGGGGGGGCAGGGCAGGGAAAAACTGTTTTTT 16 TRBJ1-4 - - TRBV4-2
CASSLVTTGQETQYF TGCGCCAGCAGCTTGGTTACGACCGGCCAAGAGACCCAGTACTTC 15 TRBJ2-5 - - TRBV5-1
CASSEVLAGGRKEQYF TGTGCCAGCAGTGAAGTATTAGCGGGAGGCCGCAAGGAGCAGTACTTC 16 TRBJ2-7 - TRBD2 TRBV6-1
CASSEVLQGTGGELFF TGCGCCAGCAGCGAAGTCTTGCAGGGTACAGGCGGGGAGCTGTTTTTT 16 TRBJ2-2 - - TRBV10-2
CASKDAGPDSYNEQFF TGTGCCAGTAAGGATGCGGGACCAGATTCCTACAATGAGCAGTTCTTC 16 TRBJ2-1 - - TRBV19
CASSLEPNYGYTF TGCGCCAGCAGCTTGGAACCTAACTATGGCTACACCTTC 13 TRBJ1-2 - - TRBV5-1
CASSPGTFYEQYF TGCGCCAGCAGCCCAGGGACTTTCTACGAGCAGTACTTC 13 TRBJ2-7 - - TRBV5-1
CASSPFSGGETQYF TGTGCCAGCTCACCATTTTCCGGGGGAGAGACCCAGTACTTC 14 TRBJ2-5 - - TRBV18
CASSPLASGQKETQYF TGTGCCAGCTCACCATTGGCTAGCGGACAGAAAGAGACCCAGTACTTC 16 TRBJ2-5 - - TRBV18
CASSGTGLGGYTF TGTGCCTCCTCGGGCACAGGGCTCGGGGGCTACACCTTC 13 TRBJ1-2 - - TRBV6-4
CASSSVGNYGYTF TGTGCCAGCAGCAGTGTGGGCAACTATGGCTACACCTTC 13 TRBJ1-2 - - TRBV28
CASSVADGHYEQYF TGTGCCAGCAGCGTAGCTGACGGCCACTACGAGCAGTACTTC 14 TRBJ2-7 - - TRBV9
CASSSSGRAKETQYF TGTGCCAGCAGCTCAAGTGGGCGGGCAAAAGAGACCCAGTACTTC 15 TRBJ2-5 - - TRBV11-1
CATSRIPPDEQYF TGTGCCACCAGCAGAATCCCACCGGACGAGCAGTACTTC 13 TRBJ2-7 once - TRBV15
CAISVENGETQYF TGTGCCATCAGTGTTGAGAACGGCGAGACCCAGTACTTC 13 TRBJ2-5 once - TRBV10-3
CASSRGSGGSYEQYF TGTGCCAGCAGCCGGGGAAGCGGGGGTTCCTACGAGCAGTACTTC 15 TRBJ2-7 once TRBD2 TRBV7-6
CSVSGGGGSYNEQFF TGCAGCGTCTCTGGCGGAGGGGGGAGTTACAATGAGCAGTTCTTC 15 TRBJ2-1 - - TRBV29-1
CASSLAAGGQETQYF TGCGCCAGCAGCTTGGCGGCAGGTGGTCAAGAGACCCAGTACTTC 15 TRBJ2-5 - - TRBV5-1
CADKGGVVAGDSGELFF TGTGCAGACAAGGGGGGGGTGGTAGCGGGAGATTCCGGGGAGCTGTTTTTT 17 TRBJ2-2 once TRBD2 TRBV27
CASSGASSYEQYF TGTGCCAGCTCTGGGGCCAGCTCCTACGAGCAGTACTTC 13 TRBJ2-7 - - TRBV28
CASSARLAGADTQYF TGTGCCAGCAGCGCTCGATTAGCGGGAGCAGATACGCAGTATTTT 15 TRBJ2-3 - TRBD2 TRBV9
CASSYRGQTYNEQFF TGTGCCAGCAGTTACCGAGGGCAGACCTACAATGAGCAGTTCTTC 15 TRBJ2-1 - - TRBV6-5
CASSSTSSKNIQYF TGTGCCAGCAGTTCGACTAGCAGCAAAAACATTCAGTACTTC 14 TRBJ2-4 - TRBD2 TRBV2
CASSQEASGRHNEQFF TGCGCCAGCAGCCAAGAAGCTAGCGGGCGCCACAATGAGCAGTTCTTC 16 TRBJ2-1 - TRBD2 TRBV4-3
CASSNPPGLAQISTDTQYF TGTGCCAGCAGCAACCCGCCGGGACTAGCGCAAATTTCCACAGATACGCAGTATTTT 19 TRBJ2-3 - TRBD2 TRBV13
CAWSLNTEAFF TGTGCCTGGAGTTTAAACACTGAAGCTTTCTTT 11 TRBJ1-1 - - TRBV30
CASSVTGTDTQYF TGTGCCAGCAGCGTTACTGGCACAGATACGCAGTATTTT 13 TRBJ2-3 - - TRBV9
CASSSPGLANLEQFF TGCGCCAGCAGCTCTCCGGGACTAGCGAACCTGGAGCAGTTCTTC 15 TRBJ2-1 once TRBD2 TRBV5-1
CASSSQYEQYF TGTGCCAGCAGTTCTCAATACGAGCAGTACTTC 11 TRBJ2-7 - - TRBV28
CASSLGQLNEKLFF TGTGCCAGCAGCCTAGGACAGCTGAATGAAAAACTGTTTTTT 14 TRBJ1-4 - - TRBV7-9
CASSLVGGFLAMPQHF TGTGCCAGCAGCCTCGTGGGCGGGTTTTTAGCGATGCCCCAGCATTTT 16 TRBJ1-5 - - TRBV5-8
CASSTLAGGPSEQFF TGTGCCAGCAGCACACTAGCGGGAGGTCCGAGTGAGCAGTTCTTC 15 TRBJ2-1 - TRBD2 TRBV9
CANEPRGTQGNQPQHF TGTGCCAACGAACCTAGAGGCACTCAAGGCAATCAGCCCCAGCATTTT 16 TRBJ1-5 - - TRBV10-3
CASSEAPTANTEAFF TGTGCCAGCAGTGAAGCCCCGACAGCGAACACTGAAGCTTTCTTT 15 TRBJ1-1 - - TRBV6-1
CASSLGPGANVLTF TGCGCCAGCAGCTTGGGACCTGGGGCCAACGTCCTGACTTTC 14 TRBJ2-6 - - TRBV5-1
CASSSSGTSGSHEQFF TGTGCCAGTAGTAGTTCCGGGACTAGCGGGTCCCATGAGCAGTTCTTC 16 TRBJ2-1 - TRBD2 TRBV19